This entry lists 18 T cell receptor beta chains sequenced from one sample in a study of blood T cell repertoires in COVID-19. The assay was immunoSEQ multiplex PCR, and TCRdb's table has in-frame clones only and misses some. The table lists about 400,000 clones, approximately 85% of them singletons, with over 2% in the top ten. What was sequenced was PBMCs or T cells enriched from blood (not recorded which). The receptors were sampled from a woman in her 40s with acute COVID-19.

The table lists this clone with a few counts. The chain carries TRBV10-2 and TRBJ2-3, with 11 bases aligning to TRBD2. The trim removed 4 bases at V and 2 bases at J, leaving 11 bases unmatched. Germline assignment: CDR1 WSHSY and CDR2 SAAADI. The CDR3 spans 18 residues. The CDR3 DNA is TGCGCCAGCAGTGTACCGCTAGCGGGGGGCTTAGACACAGATACGCAGTATTTT. Translating gives CASSVPLAGGLDTDTQYF.

J is TRBJ1-2 and V is TRBV7-6; no clear D gene. This CDR3 spans 15 amino acids. Germline assignment: CDR1 SGHVS and CDR2 FNYEAQ. Trimming cost V 1 base and J 5 bases, with 14 bases left between them. The CDR3: CASSLGLRDSYGYTF. For the CDR3, the DNA is TGTGCCAGCAGCTTAGGTCTGAGGGATTCTTATGGCTACACCTTC.

V gene TRBV12-3 or TRBV12-4 combines with J gene TRBJ1-4; D gene unclear. The CDR3 runs to 13 residues. Deletions cut 5 bases from V and 7 bases from J, with 11 bases between. In DNA, the CDR3 is TGTGCCAGCAGTCCTACCACCGGTGAAAAACTGTTTTTT. It yields the protein CASSPTTGEKLFF.

The chain has TRBV5-1 and TRBJ2-1; the match to TRBD2 covers 11 bases. Trimming removed 0 bases from V and 6 bases from J; junction bases left unmatched: 5. The germline V gene encodes CDR1 SGHRS and CDR2 YFSETQ. The CDR3 totals 16 residues. CDR3 region: CASSLVLAGGINEQFF. The CDR3 region has the DNA TGCGCCAGCAGCTTGGTCTTAGCGGGGGGGATCAATGAGCAGTTCTTC.

The chain is built from TRBV5-1 and TRBJ1-3; tentative D call: TRBD1 (6 bases). The CDR3 covers 15 residues. Trimming took 3 bases from V and 0 from J, leaving 10 bases between them. Germline V gives CDR1 SGHRS, CDR2 YFSETQ. The CDR3 DNA reads as TGCGCCAGCAGCTGGAACAGGGACTCTGGAAACACCATATATTTT. It translates to CASSWNRDSGNTIYF.

CDR3 sequence (DNA): TGTGCCACTTCCGGGACTTCATCCTACGAGCAGTACTTC. Its protein is CATSGTSSYEQYF. The J gene is TRBJ2-7, the V gene TRBV10-3, with a possible D match to TRBD2 (6 bases). This CDR3 has 13 residues. CDR1 ENHRY and CDR2 SYGVKD come from the germline V gene. V was cut by 10 bases and J by 1 base, with 14 bases left in between.

The chain links TRBV9 to TRBJ2-3, with D perhaps matching TRBD1 (6 bases). The germline V gene encodes CDR1 SGDLS and CDR2 YYNGEE. The V end lost 3 bases, the J end lost 1 base, and 12 bases lay between the germline ends. The CDR3 is 15 amino acids. CDR3 in DNA: TGTGCCAGCAGCGGACGGACAGACCGCACAGATACGCAGTATTTT. Protein sequence: CASSGRTDRTDTQYF.

The V gene is TRBV7-2, the J gene TRBJ2-5, with 8 positions matching TRBD1. The CDR3 has 14 amino acids. Germline CDR1 SGHTA, CDR2 FQGNSA. The V and J ends lost 6 bases and 4 bases, in that order; junction bases with no gene match: 7. In DNA form, the CDR3 reads TGTGCCAGCAGAGGCCCAGGGGGCACAGAGACCCAGTACTTC. Its translation is CASRGPGGTETQYF. Looking up the rest from reference TRBV7-2 and TRBJ2-5 gives the full variable domain: GAGVSQSPSNKVTEKGKDVELRCDPISGHTALYWYRQSLGQGLEFLIYFQGNSAPDKSGLPSDRFSAERTGGSVSTLTIQRTQQEDSAVYLCASRGPGGTETQYFGPGTRLLVL.

The chain couples TRBV5-4 to TRBJ1-1, with D possibly matching TRBD1 (5 bases). Germline assignment: CDR1 SGHNT and CDR2 YYREEE (reference sequence). The CDR3 totals 15 residues. Trimming took 1 base from V and 0 from J, leaving 10 bases between them. The CDR3, as DNA: TGTGCCAGCAGCTTGAGGGGCAGAATGAACACTGAAGCTTTCTTT. Encoded protein: CASSLRGRMNTEAFF. Supplemented by reference TRBV5-4 and TRBJ1-1, the full variable domain reads ETGVTQSPTHLIKTRGQQVTLRCSSQSGHNTVSWYQQALGQGPQFIFQYYREEENGRGNFPPRFSGLQFPNYSSELNVNALELDDSALYLCASSLRGRMNTEAFFGQGTRLTVV.

The table lists this clone with a count of one. The chain uses TRBV30 and TRBJ2-7; no clear D. The germline CDR1 and CDR2 sequences are GTSNPN and SVGIG (reference sequence). V was pared by 0 bases and J by 6 bases, with 12 bases between. There are 13 residues in the CDR3. The CDR3 sequence is CAWSVLQYGEQYF. The CDR3, as DNA: TGTGCCTGGAGTGTGCTTCAGTATGGCGAGCAGTACTTC.

The J gene is TRBJ2-3, the V gene TRBV5-1; no reliable D call. In germline, CDR1 is SGHRS, CDR2 YFSETQ. Trimming took 0 bases from V and 2 from J, leaving 13 bases between them. This CDR3 is built from 16 residues. CDR3 sequence reads: CASSLVGGEVTDTQYF. DNA of the CDR3: TGCGCCAGCAGCTTGGTAGGCGGTGAGGTCACAGATACGCAGTATTTT. Filled out from reference TRBV5-1 and TRBJ2-3, the complete variable domain reads KAGVTQTPRYLIKTRGQQVTLSCSPISGHRSVSWYQQTPGQGLQFLFEYFSETQRNKGNFPGRFSGRQFSNSRSEMNVSTLELGDSALYLCASSLVGGEVTDTQYFGPGTRLTVL.

J is TRBJ2-5 and V is TRBV4-1, with TRBD2 matching 10 bases. This CDR3 is built from 15 residues. The V gene end was trimmed by 4 bases and the J gene end by 2 bases; junction bases not matched to a gene: 4. CDR1 MGHRA and CDR2 YSYEKL come from the germline V gene. In nucleotides, the CDR3 is TGCGCCAGCAGCCCCATAGCGGGGGGACAAGAGACCCAGTACTTC. It is translated as CASSPIAGGQETQYF.

The chain employs TRBV5-1 and TRBJ1-3, with D possibly matching TRBD1 (5 bases). Per germline, CDR1 SGHRS and CDR2 YFSETQ. Trimming took off 3 bases at V and 4 bases at J, with 11 bases between the two ends. CDR3 length: 14 amino acids. The CDR3 protein is CASSSPDSGNTIYF. For the CDR3, the DNA is TGCGCCAGCAGCTCGCCCGACAGCGGAAACACCATATATTTT. Based on the CDR3 plus reference TRBV5-1 and TRBJ1-3, the full variable domain is KAGVTQTPRYLIKTRGQQVTLSCSPISGHRSVSWYQQTPGQGLQFLFEYFSETQRNKGNFPGRFSGRQFSNSRSEMNVSTLELGDSALYLCASSSPDSGNTIYFGEGSWLTVV.

This chain links TRBV6-1 with TRBJ1-6, with TRBD1 matching 8 bases. The germline V gene has CDR1 MNHNS and CDR2 SASEGT. V was pared by 2 bases and J by 10 bases, with 7 bases of the junction left unmatched. CDR3 size: 15 residues. CDR3 in amino acids: CASSESTGVWSPLHF. CDR3 nucleotides: TGTGCCAGCAGTGAATCGACAGGGGTTTGGTCACCCCTCCACTTT.

The chain links TRBV27 to TRBJ1-6; D might be TRBD1 (5 bases). CDR3 length: 14 amino acids. Germline V gene lookup returns CDR1 MNHEY and CDR2 SMNVEV (reference sequence). V was cut by 8 bases and J by 7 bases, with 15 bases left in between. CDR3 residues: CASRTGGSNSPLHF. CDR3 coding DNA: TGTGCCAGCCGAACCGGGGGGTCCAATTCACCCCTCCACTTT.

J is TRBJ2-1 and V is TRBV27, with 11 nucleotides matching TRBD2. The CDR3 consists of 17 residues. CDR1 MNHEY and CDR2 SMNVEV come from the germline V gene (reference sequence). Trimming at V came to 5 bases and at J to 0 bases, leaving 6 bases not matched to a gene. In nucleotides, the CDR3 is TGTGCCAGCAGTCCGAGACTAGCGGGGAGCTCCTACAATGAGCAGTTCTTC. This codes for CASSPRLAGSSYNEQFF.

The genes are TRBV19 and TRBJ1-6; maybe TRBD1 (5 bases). Trimming removed 4 bases at V and 8 bases at J, with 9 bases between. This CDR3 has 13 amino acids. The germline V gene encodes CDR1 LNHDA and CDR2 SQIVND (reference sequence). CDR3 nucleotides: TGTGCCAGTAGTACAACACAGGATTCACCCCTCCACTTT. Translated: CASSTTQDSPLHF.

The J gene is TRBJ1-6, the V gene TRBV14; 8 nucleotides align to TRBD1. There are 14 residues in the CDR3. V was pared by 5 bases and J by 7 bases, with 4 bases of the junction left unmatched. Germline V CDR1 and CDR2: SGHDN, FVKESK. DNA for the CDR3: TGTGCCAGCAGCTCCAGGGGGCCGAATTCACCCCTCCACTTT. Its translation: CASSSRGPNSPLHF.